Listed below are T cell receptor beta chains from one sample, sequenced in a study of read filtering for tumor transcriptome and immune sequencing. TCRdb re-derived calls from the reads in MiXCR, one entry per CDR3 protein. The table shows 37,000 or so distinct CDR3 sequences, with roughly an eighth occurring only once. Material for sequencing was a population of CD138-negative cells sorted from bone marrow. These receptors were taken from a donor over 35 with multiple myeloma. The CDR3 runs from the conserved cysteine through the conserved F or W. The order of the fields is D gene, J gene, V gene, clone size, CDR3 DNA, CDR3 protein. A D gene is named only where the DNA matches it firmly. Part of the rows lack a size; the others show once, few, many or a class for expanded clones.

d_call: TRBD1
j_call: TRBJ2-7
v_call: TRBV6-5
clone_size: many
cdr3_nt: TGTGCCAGCAGTCGGACAGGGAACTACGAGCAGTACTTC
cdr3_aa: CASSRTGNYEQYF

d_call: TRBD2
j_call: TRBJ2-7
v_call: TRBV7-9
clone_size: .
cdr3_nt: TGTGCCAGCAGCTTAGTCGGGACTAGCGAGTCCCAAGCTGGAGAGCAGTACTTC
cdr3_aa: CASSLVGTSESQAGEQYF

d_call: .
j_call: TRBJ2-3
v_call: TRBV5-1
clone_size: many
cdr3_nt: TGCGCCAGCAGCTTGATGGGACGGAGCGTGAATACGCAGTATTTT
cdr3_aa: CASSLMGRSVNTQYF

d_call: .
j_call: TRBJ1-5
v_call: TRBV20-1
clone_size: many
cdr3_nt: TGCAGTGCTAGTCCAGGACAGAGCAATCAGCCCCAGCATTTT
cdr3_aa: CSASPGQSNQPQHF

d_call: TRBD2
j_call: TRBJ2-1
v_call: TRBV27
clone_size: many
cdr3_nt: TGTGCCAGCAGTAAAAGAGGGGCGGGAGCGGGATTTCCCTACAATGAGCAGTTCTTC
cdr3_aa: CASSKRGAGAGFPYNEQFF

d_call: .
j_call: TRBJ1-3
v_call: TRBV28
clone_size: few
cdr3_nt: TGTGCCAGCAGGTGGGGGGGGGTTTCCAACTCTGGAAACACCATATATTTT
cdr3_aa: CASRWGGVSNSGNTIYF

d_call: .
j_call: TRBJ1-2
v_call: TRBV18
clone_size: many
cdr3_nt: TGTGCCAGCTCACCCTCTGGTGACGCTAACTATGGCTACACCTTC
cdr3_aa: CASSPSGDANYGYTF

d_call: TRBD2
j_call: TRBJ2-3
v_call: TRBV2
clone_size: many
cdr3_nt: TGTGCCAGCAGTGAAGCGGGACTAGCGGGAGGTTCAGATACGCAGTATTTT
cdr3_aa: CASSEAGLAGGSDTQYF

d_call: .
j_call: TRBJ1-1
v_call: TRBV5-4
clone_size: many
cdr3_nt: TGTGCCAGCAGCTTGGGAGTCCAGAACACTGAAGCTTTCTTT
cdr3_aa: CASSLGVQNTEAFF

d_call: TRBD1
j_call: TRBJ1-2
v_call: TRBV6-6
clone_size: many
cdr3_nt: TGTGCCAGCAGCTCTGACAGGGCGTCAAACTATGGCTACACCTTC
cdr3_aa: CASSSDRASNYGYTF

d_call: .
j_call: TRBJ2-1
v_call: TRBV7-3
clone_size: many
cdr3_nt: TGTGCCAGCAGCCCCAGCGGTAGGAGGGGCGGGTACAATGAGCAGTTCTTC
cdr3_aa: CASSPSGRRGGYNEQFF

d_call: TRBD2
j_call: TRBJ2-3
v_call: TRBV5-6
clone_size: many
cdr3_nt: TGTGCCAGCAGCCACGGACTAGCGGGACGCACAGATACGCAGTATTTT
cdr3_aa: CASSHGLAGRTDTQYF

d_call: TRBD1
j_call: TRBJ1-5
v_call: TRBV4-1
clone_size: many
cdr3_nt: TGCGCCAGCAGCCAAGAGAGGTACAGGGGCATCGGTCAGCCCCAGCATTTT
cdr3_aa: CASSQERYRGIGQPQHF

d_call: .
j_call: TRBJ1-1
v_call: TRBV7-8
clone_size: many
cdr3_nt: TGTGCCAGCAGCTTAGGACAGCGGTCGATTGCTTTCTTT
cdr3_aa: CASSLGQRSIAFF

d_call: .
j_call: TRBJ2-2
v_call: TRBV5-1
clone_size: many
cdr3_nt: TGCGCCAGCAAGGGGTTGAACACCGGGGAGCTGTTTTTT
cdr3_aa: CASKGLNTGELFF

d_call: .
j_call: TRBJ2-2
v_call: TRBV20-1
clone_size: many
cdr3_nt: TGCAGTGCTAGAGATCCCAACAGGAGAGCCACCGGGGAGCTGTTTTTT
cdr3_aa: CSARDPNRRATGELFF

d_call: TRBD2
j_call: TRBJ2-7
v_call: TRBV20-1
clone_size: many
cdr3_nt: TGCAGTGCTAGCTACTGGGGGACTAGCGTCGAGCAGTACTTC
cdr3_aa: CSASYWGTSVEQYF

d_call: .
j_call: TRBJ2-7
v_call: TRBV6-6
clone_size: .
cdr3_nt: TGTGCCAGCAGTTACCCACCGGGTGAGCAGTACTTC
cdr3_aa: CASSYPPGEQYF

d_call: TRBD2
j_call: TRBJ2-1
v_call: TRBV30
clone_size: many
cdr3_nt: TGTGCCTGGAGTCTAGCGGGCTCCTCCTACAATGAGCAGTTCTTC
cdr3_aa: CAWSLAGSSYNEQFF

d_call: TRBD2
j_call: TRBJ2-7
v_call: TRBV29-1
clone_size: many
cdr3_nt: TGCAGCGTTGAGCGGGGGGAGGACTACGAGCAGTACTTC
cdr3_aa: CSVERGEDYEQYF

d_call: .
j_call: TRBJ2-3
v_call: TRBV28
clone_size: many
cdr3_nt: TGTGCCAGCAGGTCCCACGGAGGGCGCGATACGCAGTATTTT
cdr3_aa: CASRSHGGRDTQYF

d_call: .
j_call: TRBJ2-1
v_call: TRBV19
clone_size: .
cdr3_nt: TGTGCCAGTAGTATAGAGAGTAGCGGACTATACAATGAGCAGTTCTTC
cdr3_aa: CASSIESSGLYNEQFF

d_call: .
j_call: TRBJ2-2
v_call: TRBV7-9
clone_size: many
cdr3_nt: TGTGCCAGCAGCGCCGGGACACCAAACACCGGGGAGCTGTTTTTT
cdr3_aa: CASSAGTPNTGELFF

d_call: TRBD1
j_call: TRBJ1-2
v_call: TRBV12-3/TRBV12-4
clone_size: .
cdr3_nt: TGTGCCAGCAGGGGACAGGCCGAAGGACCCTATGGCTACACCTTC
cdr3_aa: CASRGQAEGPYGYTF

d_call: TRBD1
j_call: TRBJ2-5
v_call: TRBV29-1
clone_size: many
cdr3_nt: TGCAGCGTTTTTAAAGGGCAGGGGGCTGAGGAGACCCAGTACTTC
cdr3_aa: CSVFKGQGAEETQYF

d_call: .
j_call: TRBJ1-1
v_call: TRBV7-2
clone_size: many
cdr3_nt: TGTGCCAGCAGCTTTTTCCGACAGATGAACACTGAAGCTTTCTTT
cdr3_aa: CASSFFRQMNTEAFF

d_call: .
j_call: TRBJ2-5
v_call: TRBV5-1
clone_size: many
cdr3_nt: TGCGCCAGCAGCACGGGAAGCCAAGAGACCCAGTACTTC
cdr3_aa: CASSTGSQETQYF

d_call: .
j_call: TRBJ2-1
v_call: TRBV5-6
clone_size: many
cdr3_nt: TGTGCCAGCAGCTTGGTTATCGGGAGCTCCTACAATGAGCAGTTCTTC
cdr3_aa: CASSLVIGSSYNEQFF

d_call: .
j_call: TRBJ2-1
v_call: TRBV20-1
clone_size: .
cdr3_nt: TGCAGTCCTGTTAAGCTTGGTGAGCAGTTATTC
cdr3_aa: CSPVKLGEQLF

d_call: .
j_call: TRBJ2-7
v_call: TRBV11-2
clone_size: many
cdr3_nt: TGTGCCAGCAGCTTAGTTCCGTTTCCGAACGAGCAGTACTTC
cdr3_aa: CASSLVPFPNEQYF

d_call: .
j_call: TRBJ1-1
v_call: TRBV29-1
clone_size: many
cdr3_nt: TGCAGCGGGCGGATACAGGGCGTGAACACTGAAGCTTTCTTT
cdr3_aa: CSGRIQGVNTEAFF

d_call: .
j_call: TRBJ1-1
v_call: TRBV10-3
clone_size: many
cdr3_nt: TGTGCCATCAGTGAAGAGGACGGATTGAACACTGAAGCTTTCTTT
cdr3_aa: CAISEEDGLNTEAFF

d_call: TRBD1
j_call: TRBJ1-2
v_call: TRBV11-2
clone_size: many
cdr3_nt: TGTGCCAGCAGCTCATTAAAGGGACAGCCCGCTAACTATGGCTACACCTTC
cdr3_aa: CASSSLKGQPANYGYTF

d_call: .
j_call: TRBJ1-2
v_call: TRBV28
clone_size: few
cdr3_nt: TGTGCCAGCAGTTTCCCGGGGGCCAGCTATGGCTACACCTTC
cdr3_aa: CASSFPGASYGYTF

d_call: .
j_call: TRBJ1-3
v_call: TRBV27
clone_size: .
cdr3_nt: TGTGCCAGGGAGAGGGGGGACACCATATATTTT
cdr3_aa: CARERGDTIYF

d_call: TRBD2
j_call: TRBJ2-1
v_call: TRBV24-1
clone_size: many
cdr3_nt: TGTGCCACCAGTGACCCGAACCTAGCGGTCAATGAGCAGTTCTTC
cdr3_aa: CATSDPNLAVNEQFF

d_call: .
j_call: TRBJ2-1
v_call: TRBV29-1
clone_size: many
cdr3_nt: TGCAGCGTATCATCCGGGACTGCCAGCTCCTACAATGAGCAGTTCTTC
cdr3_aa: CSVSSGTASSYNEQFF

d_call: .
j_call: TRBJ2-5
v_call: TRBV25-1
clone_size: many
cdr3_nt: TGTGCCAGCAGTGAATATGGAGGGGCTGGAGAGACCCAGTACTTC
cdr3_aa: CASSEYGGAGETQYF

d_call: .
j_call: TRBJ2-1
v_call: TRBV5-1
clone_size: many
cdr3_nt: TGCGCCAGCAGCCTGCTCCCAGGGGGGAGCTACAATGAGCAGTTCTTC
cdr3_aa: CASSLLPGGSYNEQFF

d_call: .
j_call: TRBJ1-1
v_call: TRBV5-1
clone_size: .
cdr3_nt: TGCGCCAGCAGCTTGCATGAGGCGGAGACTTTCTTT
cdr3_aa: CASSLHEAETFF

d_call: .
j_call: TRBJ2-2
v_call: TRBV24-1
clone_size: many
cdr3_nt: TGTGCCACCAGTGATCCCGACAGATATGGCGAGGAGCTGTTTTTT
cdr3_aa: CATSDPDRYGEELFF

d_call: TRBD2
j_call: TRBJ2-2
v_call: TRBV30
clone_size: .
cdr3_nt: TGTGCCCGGACTAGCGGGAATTCTGAAACCGGGGAACTGTTTTTT
cdr3_aa: CARTSGNSETGELFF

d_call: TRBD1
j_call: TRBJ1-1
v_call: TRBV11-2
clone_size: many
cdr3_nt: TGTGCCAGCAGCCCAGGGACAGCGAACACTGAAGCTTTCTTT
cdr3_aa: CASSPGTANTEAFF

d_call: .
j_call: TRBJ2-7
v_call: TRBV20-1
clone_size: .
cdr3_nt: TGCAGTGCTAGAGCGACAGGAGTCGAGCAGTACTTC
cdr3_aa: CSARATGVEQYF

d_call: TRBD1
j_call: TRBJ1-4
v_call: TRBV6-2/TRBV6-3
clone_size: many
cdr3_nt: TGTGCCAGCAGCACCCGGACAGGACTTAATGAAAAACTGTTTTTT
cdr3_aa: CASSTRTGLNEKLFF

d_call: .
j_call: TRBJ1-6
v_call: TRBV7-2
clone_size: many
cdr3_nt: TGTGCCAGCAGCCCTACACAGGTGGAGAATTCACCCCTCCACTTT
cdr3_aa: CASSPTQVENSPLHF

d_call: TRBD2
j_call: TRBJ2-2
v_call: TRBV6-4
clone_size: many
cdr3_nt: TGTGCCAGCAGTCCCGAACCTGGACTAGCGGCGAACACCGGGGAGCTGTTTTTT
cdr3_aa: CASSPEPGLAANTGELFF

d_call: .
j_call: TRBJ2-7
v_call: TRBV6-5
clone_size: many
cdr3_nt: TGTGCCAGCAGTTACCTCCACGAGCAGTACTTC
cdr3_aa: CASSYLHEQYF

d_call: .
j_call: TRBJ1-3
v_call: TRBV29-1
clone_size: few
cdr3_nt: TGCAGCGTTGTCGTGAACTCTGGAAACACCATATATTTT
cdr3_aa: CSVVVNSGNTIYF

d_call: .
j_call: TRBJ1-5
v_call: TRBV2
clone_size: many
cdr3_nt: TGTGCCAGCAGTGAACGGGGGGTATTGGGCAATCAGCCCCAGCATTTT
cdr3_aa: CASSERGVLGNQPQHF

d_call: .
j_call: TRBJ2-3
v_call: TRBV18
clone_size: many
cdr3_nt: TGTGCCAGCTCACCACAGGGAGCAGATACGCAGTATTTT
cdr3_aa: CASSPQGADTQYF

d_call: .
j_call: TRBJ2-7
v_call: TRBV11-2
clone_size: many
cdr3_nt: TGTGCCAGCAGCTTAGTCGCGGGAAAGGATTACGAGCAGTACTTC
cdr3_aa: CASSLVAGKDYEQYF

d_call: .
j_call: TRBJ1-2
v_call: TRBV15
clone_size: many
cdr3_nt: TGTGCCACCAGCAGAGAGGCAGGGTGGGATGGCTACACCTTC
cdr3_aa: CATSREAGWDGYTF

d_call: .
j_call: TRBJ2-4
v_call: TRBV6-2/TRBV6-3
clone_size: many
cdr3_nt: TGTGCCAGCAGTTACCAGACAGTCCGACTAGCCAAAAACATTCAGTACTTC
cdr3_aa: CASSYQTVRLAKNIQYF